This record covers a single T cell receptor (beta chain). Its antigen is unidentified. The donors were members of the validation cohort, which comprised 120 subjects and was separate from the first cohort of 600 to 800 subjects. These data belong to a study of cytomegalovirus exposure and HLA in healthy donors. Study details: The roughly 130 validation repertoires were reported in a later analysis to have been generated on the same platform as the roughly 680 first-cohort repertoires. Study results and limitations: In vitro checks showed that three CMV-associated chains really do target CMV antigens.

In germline, CDR1 is KGHSH, CDR2 LQKENI. The CDR3 extends over 17 amino acids. V trimming: 3 bases; J trimming: 4 bases; junction bases outside the gene matches: 13. Generated by immunoSEQ multiplex PCR, the TCRdb table keeps only in-frame clones and is missing some. The table lists some 120,000 clones, roughly 90% of them singletons. Sequenced material: PBMCs. The sequence was obtained from a woman under 30 in good health and CMV-seronegative. The rearrangement links TRBV18 to TRBJ2-7, with 9 bases that match TRBD1. The CDR3 coding sequence is TGTGCCAGCTCACCTTCCTTCCGGGACAGGGTGCGATACGAGCAGTACTTC. It codes for CASSPSFRDRVRYEQYF.